This T cell receptor (beta chain) originates from a study of blood T cells in healthy people across ages. Regarding the study as a whole: Estimates based on one million T cells were treated as lower bounds. PBMCs left unsorted prevented a conclusive naive versus antigen-experienced comparison.

CDR1 and CDR2 from the germline V gene are SGHTA and FQGNSA. The CDR3 covers 13 residues. Trimming removed 5 bases at V and 8 bases at J, with 12 bases between. A second PCR, run for roughly 7 to 12 cycles, used a sample-barcoded 5' primer plus a J-beta primer mix. TCRdb reprocessed the 5' RACE reads with MiXCR, giving one entry per CDR3 protein. The sample carries around 850,000 distinct CDR3 sequences, about 37% recorded once. This clonotype was picked up a small number of times. Its antigen is still unknown. Sequencing was performed on blood. The clonotype comes from a man aged 18-30 years in good health. The chain joins TRBV7-2 to TRBJ1-4; tentatively, D is TRBD1 (6 bases). CDR3 region: CASSADSQEKLFF. CDR3 DNA: TGTGCCAGCAGCGCGGACAGCCAGGAAAAACTGTTTTTT.